Sequencing of this T cell receptor (beta chain) was carried out in a study of blood T cell repertoires in COVID-19 (dated by TCRdb to the early 2020s). About the full investigation: Collaborator samples came from the United States, Italy and Spain and covered acute and convalescent phases of COVID-19. Where HLA class I and class II types were available, the types were taken from metadata supplied by the sample provider, not from assay-based typing. The repertoires were released in a freely available public database intended as a resource for research on the immune response to SARS-CoV-2. The prospective study material was composed of cDNA or gDNA derived from T cells, B-cell-depleted T cells, or PBMCs. The sample metadata nearly always contained a de-identified subject ID, COVID-19 status, age in years and sex. Deeply sampled blood TCRbeta repertoires from subjects exposed to, actively infected with, or recovered from COVID-19 were included in the dataset. The samples were drawn from two sources: the first 160 participants of the ongoing ImmuneRACE study, and 950 to 1,500 subjects contributed by 6 global collaborators.

Turning to this clone: This clone's antigen is unknown. Base qualities are not provided; no much larger clone lies one nucleotide away.

TCRbeta CDR3 regions were amplified from genomic DNA by means of the immunoSEQ Assay, a bias-controlled multiplex PCR. The original methods were these. Within the assay, amplification of reference gene primers was used to estimate how many nucleated cells each sample contained. To quantify the absolute abundance of each unique TCRbeta CDR3 rearrangement, sequence reads were collapsed and filtered. For each sample, productive Simpson clonality was calculated as the square root of Simpson's diversity index over productive rearrangements. TCRdb obtained this table from immuneACCESS and retained in-frame rearrangements with V and J assigned. These tables miss some clones; where compared with another copy, unresolved V genes account for less than half of the shortfall, and the remainder is unexplained. D and trimming come from the DNA, and the V and J calls and clone size come from that table. In all, the sample holds 30,000 to 40,000 clones, and around 87% of those were seen once. The top ten constitute 9.5% to 13% of the sample.

Broader findings and caveats from the paper: Clinical and demographic metadata were provided uncurated, with the amount varying by source and participant.

Collaborating institutions collected whole blood in K2EDTA tubes following their own protocols. For TCRbeta analysis, collaborator samples were shipped as frozen whole blood, as isolated PBMCs, or as DNA extracted from either sample type. From a lookup of the germline V gene, CDR1 and CDR2 are SGHVS and FQNEAQ. The cysteine opens and the phenylalanine closes a CDR3 of 13 amino acids. Kept here is only the CDR3 DNA, which spans 39 bases and is read in frame from base 1. The V end loses 7 bases and the J end loses 0 bases, and a stretch of 9 bases separates them. The sample comprised peripheral blood. The sequence came from a man older than 75 with active COVID-19. The V gene is TRBV7-8 and the J gene is TRBJ1-1; confidence is insufficient to name the D gene. The nucleotide sequence is TGTGCCAGCACCCTACAGTTGAACACTGAAGCTTTCTTT. Its protein is CASTLQLNTEAFF.